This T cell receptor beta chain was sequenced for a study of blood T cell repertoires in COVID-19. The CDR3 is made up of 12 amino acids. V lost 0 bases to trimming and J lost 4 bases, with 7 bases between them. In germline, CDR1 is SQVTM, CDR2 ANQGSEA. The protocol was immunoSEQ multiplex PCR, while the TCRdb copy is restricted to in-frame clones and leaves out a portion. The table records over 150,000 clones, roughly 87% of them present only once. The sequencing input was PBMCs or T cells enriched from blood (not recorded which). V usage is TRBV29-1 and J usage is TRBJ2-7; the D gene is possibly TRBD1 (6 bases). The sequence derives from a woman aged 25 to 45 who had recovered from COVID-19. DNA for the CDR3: TGCAGCGTTGAAGATCAGGGGTACGAGCAGTACTTC. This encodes CSVEDQGYEQYF.